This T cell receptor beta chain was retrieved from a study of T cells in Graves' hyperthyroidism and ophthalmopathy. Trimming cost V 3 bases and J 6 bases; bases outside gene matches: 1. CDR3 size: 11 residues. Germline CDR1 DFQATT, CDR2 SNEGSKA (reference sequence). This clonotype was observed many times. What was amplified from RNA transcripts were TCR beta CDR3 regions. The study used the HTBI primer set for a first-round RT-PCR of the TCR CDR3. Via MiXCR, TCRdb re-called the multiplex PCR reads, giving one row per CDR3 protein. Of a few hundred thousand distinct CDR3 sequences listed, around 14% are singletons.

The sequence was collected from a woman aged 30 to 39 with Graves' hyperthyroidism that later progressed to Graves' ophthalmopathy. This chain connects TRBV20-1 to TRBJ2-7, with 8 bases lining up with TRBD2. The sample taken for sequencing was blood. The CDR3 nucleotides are TGCAGTGCTAGTAGCGGGACCGAGCAGTACTTC. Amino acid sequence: CSASSGTEQYF.